The rows below give T cell receptor beta chains drawn from one sample of a study of vaccination and CD4 T cells after COVID-19. No cognate antigen is known for these TCRs. One entry per CDR3 protein, called by TCRdb with MiXCR from the PCR reads. The profile covers roughly 20,000 distinct CDR3 sequences, with over 50% appearing a single time and about 9.9% taken by the ten largest. Sequenced material: CD4+ T cells from blood, cultured in vitro. These receptors were taken from a human donor who had recovered from COVID-19. Each CDR3 is given with its conserved first and last residue. D genes are given only for firm matches. Clone size, where shown, is once, few, many, or a class for clones that have expanded.

V gene,D gene,clone size,J gene,CDR3 DNA,CDR3 protein
TRBV20-1,NA,few,TRBJ2-7,TGCAGTGCTAGTATACGGGGGACCACCTACGAGCAGTACTTC,CSASIRGTTYEQYF
TRBV20-1,NA,NA,TRBJ2-3,TGCAGTGCTAGAGGCGGATTTGAGGGCCCCACAGATACGCAGTATTTT,CSARGGFEGPTDTQYF
TRBV14,NA,NA,TRBJ1-5,TGTGCCAGCAGCCAGGGCAATCAGCCCCAGCATTTT,CASSQGNQPQHF
TRBV10-3,NA,NA,TRBJ1-1,TGTGCCATCAGGAACGCCCACGAAGCTTTCTTT,CAIRNAHEAFF
TRBV27,NA,NA,TRBJ2-7,TGTGCCAGCAGTTTACAAGCGGAATCCTACGAGCAGTACTTC,CASSLQAESYEQYF
TRBV19,TRBD1,NA,TRBJ1-5,TGTGCCAGTAGTCTCCTCAGGGGGACTCAGCCCCAGCATTTT,CASSLLRGTQPQHF
TRBV6-1,NA,NA,TRBJ1-1,TGTGCCAGCGGGCCCGGGGACGCCCTGAACACTGAAGCTTTCTTT,CASGPGDALNTEAFF
TRBV21-1,NA,NA,TRBJ1-5,TGTGCCAGCAGCAAAGCTGGGGCAGGGCGCAATCAGCCCCAGCATTTT,CASSKAGAGRNQPQHF
TRBV12-3/TRBV12-4,NA,NA,TRBJ1-2,TGTGCCAGCAGTTTATTAGGGGGAAGCTATGGCTACACCTTC,CASSLLGGSYGYTF
TRBV20-1,NA,NA,TRBJ2-3,TGCAGTGCTAGAGGGGGCCCGAGCACAGATACGCAGTATTTT,CSARGGPSTDTQYF
TRBV10-3,NA,NA,TRBJ1-6,TGTGCCATCCAACCCGGGACCCTTAATTCACCCCTCCACTTT,CAIQPGTLNSPLHF
TRBV19,TRBD2,NA,TRBJ2-7,TGTGCCAGTAGTATCGGGTCGGCTAGCGGGGAACTTTCCTACGAGCAGTACTTC,CASSIGSASGELSYEQYF
TRBV19,NA,NA,TRBJ2-1,TGTGCCAGTACCCTGGGGAGGCCTCCTCAGCAGAATGAGCAGTTCTTC,CASTLGRPPQQNEQFF
TRBV6-1,NA,NA,TRBJ1-5,TGTGCCAGCAGGGGGGGGTTCGGCCAGCCCCAGCATTTT,CASRGGFGQPQHF
TRBV6-5,NA,NA,TRBJ1-5,TGTGCCAGCAGTTACCGGACGGAGTTAGAGCAGCCCCGGCATTTT,CASSYRTELEQPRHF
TRBV10-3,NA,few,TRBJ1-2,TGTGCCATCAGACTAACAGAAGGGTTCGGCTCTGGCTACACCTTC,CAIRLTEGFGSGYTF
TRBV6-1,NA,NA,TRBJ2-3,TGTGCCAGCAGTAGGGCAGGGAGGCCGGGACTCTCAGATACGCAGTATTTT,CASSRAGRPGLSDTQYF
TRBV6-1,TRBD2,NA,TRBJ2-7,TGTGCCACCTCATTTAGCGGGAGCTACACCTCCTACGAGCAGTACTTC,CATSFSGSYTSYEQYF
TRBV7-2,NA,NA,TRBJ1-2,TGTGCCAGCAGCTTATGGCTACTCTATGGCTACACCTTC,CASSLWLLYGYTF
TRBV27,TRBD1,NA,TRBJ2-7,TGTGCCAGCACTGCGACAGGGATATTAGGCTCCTACGAGCAGTACTTC,CASTATGILGSYEQYF
TRBV19,NA,NA,TRBJ1-3,TGTGCCAGTAGTATGACCTTGGACAGCTCTGGAAACACCATATATTTT,CASSMTLDSSGNTIYF
TRBV5-4,NA,NA,TRBJ1-1,TGTGCCAGCAGCCGGGTCGGTCCAAACACTGAAGCTTTCTTT,CASSRVGPNTEAFF
TRBV9,NA,few,TRBJ1-1,TGTGCCAGCAGCACGGACCCCGCGGGGAACACTGAAGCTTTCTTT,CASSTDPAGNTEAFF
TRBV27,NA,NA,TRBJ1-1,TGTGCCAGCAGTCCTCTTATACCCCGGGAGCGAAGAACTGAAGCTTTCTTT,CASSPLIPRERRTEAFF
TRBV20-1,NA,once,TRBJ1-1,TGCAGTGCTAGAATACGGAACACTGAAGCTTTCTTT,CSARIRNTEAFF
TRBV15,TRBD2,NA,TRBJ2-1,TGTGCCACCGCGGGAGAAGACAATGAGCAGTTCTTC,CATAGEDNEQFF
TRBV4-1,TRBD1,NA,TRBJ2-5,TGCGCCAGCAGCCAAGAGCAGGACAGGGGGCGGGAGACCCAGTACTTC,CASSQEQDRGRETQYF
TRBV6-1,TRBD1,once,TRBJ2-7,TGTGCCAGCAGCGCGGACAGGGGATCCCCACAGTACTTC,CASSADRGSPQYF
TRBV27,TRBD1,NA,TRBJ1-1,TGTGCCAGCAGTTTATTGGGACAGCAAAAGGGGGGTGAAGCTTTTTTT,CASSLLGQQKGGEAFF
TRBV20-1,TRBD1,few,TRBJ1-2,TGCAGTGCTAGACAGGGGGACTATGGCTACACCTTC,CSARQGDYGYTF
TRBV2,NA,few,TRBJ2-7,TGTGCCAGCAGGGAGGACAGCGACTACGAGCAGTACTTC,CASREDSDYEQYF
TRBV6-2/TRBV6-3,TRBD2,few,TRBJ2-5,TGTGCCAGCAGTTCCCCGACTAGCGGGGGGGGAGAGACCCAGTACTTC,CASSSPTSGGGETQYF
TRBV19,NA,NA,TRBJ2-7,TGTGCCAGTAGTCCAGGGTTCGGGCAGTACTTC,CASSPGFGQYF
TRBV28,NA,once,TRBJ1-6,TGTGCCAGCAGTAAGGGGAGGAGCTCCTATAATTCACCCCTCCACTTT,CASSKGRSSYNSPLHF
TRBV18,NA,once,TRBJ1-1,TGTGCCAGCTCACCGAGGAGGACTGAAGCTTTCTTT,CASSPRRTEAFF
TRBV25-1,NA,NA,TRBJ2-3,TGTGCCACCGAGGGACCTCTAAGCACAGATACGCAGTATTTT,CATEGPLSTDTQYF
TRBV2,NA,NA,TRBJ1-2,TGTGCCAGCACGGACAACTATGGCTACACCTTC,CASTDNYGYTF
TRBV30,TRBD1,NA,TRBJ1-1,TGTGCCTGGAGTGCCCGACAGGGGGACGCTTTCTTT,CAWSARQGDAFF
TRBV2,TRBD1,few,TRBJ1-1,TGTGCCAGATCACCGGGACAGGGGGCGAACACTGAAGCTTTCTTT,CARSPGQGANTEAFF
TRBV6-5,NA,NA,TRBJ2-5,TGTGCCAGCAGTTACGATAGGACAAACCAAGAGACCCAGTACTTC,CASSYDRTNQETQYF
TRBV6-1,NA,NA,TRBJ2-3,TGTGCCAGTAAAATGGCAGGTTCGCACACAGATACGCAGTATTTT,CASKMAGSHTDTQYF
TRBV7-3,NA,few,TRBJ1-2,TGTGCCAGCAGCCTACAGAATACTCCTAACTATGGCTACACCTTC,CASSLQNTPNYGYTF
TRBV6-5,NA,NA,TRBJ1-5,TGTGCCAGCAGTTACCCAGGGACTTACGGTCAGCCCCAGCATTTT,CASSYPGTYGQPQHF
TRBV6-1,NA,NA,TRBJ1-1,TGTGCCAGCAGCCACAGGACACCGAACACTGAAGCTTTCTTT,CASSHRTPNTEAFF
TRBV2,TRBD1,NA,TRBJ1-3,TGTGCCAGCAGTGGGACAGGGGGCACTGGAAACACCATATATTTT,CASSGTGGTGNTIYF
TRBV28,NA,once,TRBJ1-5,TGTGCCAGCAGTTTTGTCGGGACTTATAGCAATCAGCCCCAGCATTTT,CASSFVGTYSNQPQHF
TRBV11-1,NA,once,TRBJ1-1,TGTGCCAGCAGCTTGGGCGGGGGATTGGCTTTCTTT,CASSLGGGLAFF
TRBV20-1,TRBD1,few,TRBJ1-5,TGCAGTGCTAGAGAGGGACAGGGATATAGCAATCAGCCCCAGCATTTT,CSAREGQGYSNQPQHF
TRBV11-3,TRBD1,NA,TRBJ1-1,TGTGCCAGCCTCTCGACCGGGACAGACGAAGCTTTCTTT,CASLSTGTDEAFF
TRBV11-2,TRBD1,NA,TRBJ1-1,TGTGCCAGCAGGCGCCCAGGGGGCGGGGTGAACACTGAAGCTTTCTTT,CASRRPGGGVNTEAFF